The entry below describes one T cell receptor beta chain. This specimen belongs to a study of human CD8 memory T cell subsets. The PBMC were taken from buffy coats (from healthy donors). From duplicate vials of 150,000 sorted CD8+ T cells per subset, RNA was isolated. UMI-labeled 5' RACE yielded the TCR beta libraries. TCRdb re-called the 5' RACE reads and gives one entry per CDR3 protein, without DNA. The record lists some 11,000 distinct CDR3 sequences, of which the ten most abundant hold over 14%. The specimen was CD8+ stem-like memory T cells (TSCM and TCM) sorted from PBMCs. Subset indicated: stem-like memory CD8 T cells (TSTEM), CCR7+ PD-1- TIGIT-. The receptor's source is a human donor in good health.

The CDR3 sequence: CASSGMTDMGANYGYTF. J is TRBJ1-2 and V is TRBV5-1; the D call from TCRdb, TRBD1, cannot be confirmed without DNA. The CDR3 runs to 17 residues. The germline gives CDR1 SGHRS, CDR2 YFSETQ.